This T cell receptor (beta chain) originates from a study of vaccination and CD4 T cells after COVID-19. In regard to this clonotype: Its antigen is as yet unknown.

Oncomine TCR Beta short-read sequencing was applied to DNA from cultured CD4+ T cells. Each CDR3 protein is one row after TCRdb ran MiXCR on the PCR reads. The sample yields roughly 5,400 distinct CDR3 sequences, 50% to 75% seen once. The V end was cut by 2 bases, the J end by 1 base, with 7 bases between. This CDR3 has 14 amino acids. Germline V CDR1 and CDR2: SGHVS, FQNEAQ. Treatment indicated: approximately 11-day PBMC culture with coronavirus spike peptide pools or control peptides (ViraFEST assay). The unexposed donor provided CD4+ T cells, which were taken before the COVID-19 pandemic (2011-2018). Wells that each held 1.5 million to 2 million PBMCs were cultured with around 9.7 IU/ml IL-2 and around 10 ug/ml peptide pools.

The sequenced sample was CD4+ T cells from blood, cultured in vitro. This receptor was taken from a human donor in good health. The V call is TRBV7-8, the J call TRBJ2-3; D unclear. CDR3 region: CASSLWQGTDTQYF. CDR3 sequence (DNA): TGTGCCAGCAGCTTATGGCAGGGCACAGATACGCAGTATTTT.